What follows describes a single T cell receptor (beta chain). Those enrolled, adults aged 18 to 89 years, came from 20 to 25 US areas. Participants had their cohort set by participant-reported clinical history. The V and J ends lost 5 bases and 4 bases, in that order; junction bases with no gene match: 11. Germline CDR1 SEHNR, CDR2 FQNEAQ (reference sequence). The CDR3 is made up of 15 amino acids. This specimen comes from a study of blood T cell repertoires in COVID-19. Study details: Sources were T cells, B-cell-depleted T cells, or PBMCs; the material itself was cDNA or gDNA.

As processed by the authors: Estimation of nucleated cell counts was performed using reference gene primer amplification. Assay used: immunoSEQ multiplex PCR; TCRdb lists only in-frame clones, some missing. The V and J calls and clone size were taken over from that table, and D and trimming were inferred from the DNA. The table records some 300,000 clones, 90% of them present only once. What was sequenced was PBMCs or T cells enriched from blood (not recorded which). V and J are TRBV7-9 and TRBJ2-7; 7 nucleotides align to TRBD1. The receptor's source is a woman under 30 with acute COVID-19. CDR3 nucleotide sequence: TGTGCCAGCAGCCCAAGGACAGGAGACCGGTACGAGCAGTACTTC. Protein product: CASSPRTGDRYEQYF.